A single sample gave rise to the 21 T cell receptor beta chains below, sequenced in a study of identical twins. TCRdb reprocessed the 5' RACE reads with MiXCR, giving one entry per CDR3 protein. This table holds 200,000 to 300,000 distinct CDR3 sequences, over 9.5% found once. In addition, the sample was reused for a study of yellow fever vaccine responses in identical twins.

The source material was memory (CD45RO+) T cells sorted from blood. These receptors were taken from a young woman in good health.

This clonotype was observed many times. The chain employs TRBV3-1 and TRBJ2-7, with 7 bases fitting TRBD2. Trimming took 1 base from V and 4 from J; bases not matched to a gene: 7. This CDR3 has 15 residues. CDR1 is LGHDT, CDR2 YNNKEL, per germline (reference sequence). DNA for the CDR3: TGTGCCAGCAGCCAAGTTCCGGGGGGTACTTACGAGCAGTACTTC. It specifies CASSQVPGGTYEQYF.

CDR3 sequence: CASSQEGSKGDSYEQYF. The CDR3 DNA follows: TGTGCCAGCAGCCAAGAGGGGAGTAAGGGGGACTCCTACGAGCAGTACTTC. The genes are TRBV3-1 and TRBJ2-7; possibly TRBD1 for D (6 bases). Germline values: CDR1 LGHDT, CDR2 YNNKEL (reference sequence). Trimming removed 0 bases from V and 0 bases from J, with 15 bases in between. The CDR3 loop spans 17 amino acids.

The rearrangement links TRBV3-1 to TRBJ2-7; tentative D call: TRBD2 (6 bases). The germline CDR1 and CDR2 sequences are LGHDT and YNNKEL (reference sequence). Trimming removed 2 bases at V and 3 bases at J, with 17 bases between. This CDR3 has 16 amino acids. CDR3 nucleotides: TGTGCCAGCAGCCAATTCACAGGCGGGAAACTCTACGAGCAGTACTTC. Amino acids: CASSQFTGGKLYEQYF.

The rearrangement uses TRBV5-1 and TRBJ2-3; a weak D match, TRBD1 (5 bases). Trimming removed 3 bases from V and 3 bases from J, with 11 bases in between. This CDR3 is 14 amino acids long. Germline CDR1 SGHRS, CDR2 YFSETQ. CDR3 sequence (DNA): TGCGCCAGCAGCTCACCTGACAGTACAGATACGCAGTATTTT. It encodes CASSSPDSTDTQYF.

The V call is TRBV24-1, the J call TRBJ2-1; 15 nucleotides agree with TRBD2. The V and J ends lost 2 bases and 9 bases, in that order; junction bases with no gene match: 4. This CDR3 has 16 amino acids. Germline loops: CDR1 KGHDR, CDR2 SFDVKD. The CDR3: CATSDYGTSGRFEQFF. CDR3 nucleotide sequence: TGTGCCACCAGTGATTACGGGACTAGCGGGAGGTTTGAGCAGTTCTTC.

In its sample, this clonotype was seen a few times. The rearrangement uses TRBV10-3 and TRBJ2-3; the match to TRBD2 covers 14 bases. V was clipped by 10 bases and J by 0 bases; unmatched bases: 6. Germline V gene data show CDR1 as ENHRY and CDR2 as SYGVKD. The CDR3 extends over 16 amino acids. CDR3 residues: CATLRTSGGSTDTQYF. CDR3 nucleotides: TGTGCCACCCTTAGGACTAGCGGGGGGAGCACAGATACGCAGTATTTT.

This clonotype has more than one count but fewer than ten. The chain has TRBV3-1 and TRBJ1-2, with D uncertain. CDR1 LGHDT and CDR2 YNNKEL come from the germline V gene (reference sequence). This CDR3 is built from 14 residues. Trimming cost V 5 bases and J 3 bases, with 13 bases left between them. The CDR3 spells CASSTGISDYGYTF. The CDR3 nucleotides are TGTGCCAGCAGCACGGGAATAAGCGACTATGGCTACACCTTC. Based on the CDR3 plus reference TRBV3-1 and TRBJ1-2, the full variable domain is DTAVSQTPKYLVTQMGNDKSIKCEQNLGHDTMYWYKQDSKKFLKIMFSYNNKELIINETVPNRFSPKSPDKAHLNLHINSLELGDSAVYFCASSTGISDYGYTFGSGTRLTVV.

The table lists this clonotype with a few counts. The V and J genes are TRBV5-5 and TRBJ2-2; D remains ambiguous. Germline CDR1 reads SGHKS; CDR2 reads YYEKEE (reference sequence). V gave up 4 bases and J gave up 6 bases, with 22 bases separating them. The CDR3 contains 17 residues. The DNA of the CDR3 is TGTGCCAGCAGCCCGGCGTTCGGTAGGCACTTATCCGGGGAGCTGTTTTTT. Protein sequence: CASSPAFGRHLSGELFF.

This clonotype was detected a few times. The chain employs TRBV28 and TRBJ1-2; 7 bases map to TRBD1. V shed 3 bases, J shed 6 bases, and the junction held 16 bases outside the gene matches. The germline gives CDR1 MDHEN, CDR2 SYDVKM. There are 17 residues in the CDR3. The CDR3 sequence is CASSFRLPGGRRDGYTF. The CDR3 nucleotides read TGTGCCAGCAGTTTTCGGTTACCAGGGGGGCGACGAGATGGCTACACCTTC.

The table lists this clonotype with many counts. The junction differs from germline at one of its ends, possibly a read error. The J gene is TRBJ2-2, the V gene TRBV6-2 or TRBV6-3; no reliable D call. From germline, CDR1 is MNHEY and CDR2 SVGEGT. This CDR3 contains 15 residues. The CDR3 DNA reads TGTGCCAGCAGTCTTTCACTTGGGTCCACCCGGGAGCTGTTTTTT. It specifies CASSLSLGSTRELFF.

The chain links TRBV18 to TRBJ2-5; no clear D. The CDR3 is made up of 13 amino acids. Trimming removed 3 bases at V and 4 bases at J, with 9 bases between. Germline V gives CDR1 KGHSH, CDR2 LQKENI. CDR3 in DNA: TGTGCCAGCTCACCGACTTGGGGAGAGACCCAGTACTTC. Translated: CASSPTWGETQYF.

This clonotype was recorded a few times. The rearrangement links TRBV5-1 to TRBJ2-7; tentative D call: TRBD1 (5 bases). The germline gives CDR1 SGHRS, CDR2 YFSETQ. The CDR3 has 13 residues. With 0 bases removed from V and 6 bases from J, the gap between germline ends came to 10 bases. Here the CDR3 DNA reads TGCGCCAGCAGCTTGGGACAGTTGGGCGAGCAGTACTTC. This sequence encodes CASSLGQLGEQYF.

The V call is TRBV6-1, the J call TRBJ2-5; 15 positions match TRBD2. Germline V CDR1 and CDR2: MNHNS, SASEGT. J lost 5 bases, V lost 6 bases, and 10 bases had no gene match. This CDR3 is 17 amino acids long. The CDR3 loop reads CASSPWTSGGAGETQYF. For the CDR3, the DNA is TGTGCCAGCAGCCCGTGGACTAGCGGGGGGGCCGGGGAGACCCAGTACTTC.

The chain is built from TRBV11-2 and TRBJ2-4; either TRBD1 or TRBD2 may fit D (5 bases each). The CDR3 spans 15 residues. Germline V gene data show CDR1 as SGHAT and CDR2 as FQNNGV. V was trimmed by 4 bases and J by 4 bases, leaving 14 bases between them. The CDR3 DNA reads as TGTGCCAGCAGCTCCCGAGGGACGGTGAAAAACATTCAGTACTTC. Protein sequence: CASSSRGTVKNIQYF.

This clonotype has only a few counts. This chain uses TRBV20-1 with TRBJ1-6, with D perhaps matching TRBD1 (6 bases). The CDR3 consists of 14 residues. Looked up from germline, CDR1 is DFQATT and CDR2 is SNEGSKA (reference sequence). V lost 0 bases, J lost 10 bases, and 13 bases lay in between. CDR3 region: CSAREGAEESPLHF. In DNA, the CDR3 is TGCAGTGCTAGAGAGGGGGCGGAGGAATCACCCCTCCACTTT.

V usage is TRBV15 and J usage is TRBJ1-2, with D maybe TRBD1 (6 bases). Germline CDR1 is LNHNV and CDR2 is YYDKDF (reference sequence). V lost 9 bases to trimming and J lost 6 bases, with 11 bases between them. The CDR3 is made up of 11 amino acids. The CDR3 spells CATTSGDGYTF. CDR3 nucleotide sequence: TGTGCCACAACTTCAGGGGATGGCTACACCTTC.

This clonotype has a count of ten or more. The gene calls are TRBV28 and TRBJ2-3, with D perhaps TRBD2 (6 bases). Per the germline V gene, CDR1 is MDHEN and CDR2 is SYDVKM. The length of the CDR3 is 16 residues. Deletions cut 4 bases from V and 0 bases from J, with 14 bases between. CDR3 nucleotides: TGTGCCAGCAGTTACTGGGGGAGGACTAGCACAGATACGCAGTATTTT. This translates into CASSYWGRTSTDTQYF. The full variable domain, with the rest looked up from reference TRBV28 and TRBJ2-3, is DVKVTQSSRYLVKRTGEKVFLECVQDMDHENMFWYRQDPGLGLRLIYFSYDVKMKEKGDIPEGYSVSREKKERFSLILESASTNQTSMYLCASSYWGRTSTDTQYFGPGTRLTVL.

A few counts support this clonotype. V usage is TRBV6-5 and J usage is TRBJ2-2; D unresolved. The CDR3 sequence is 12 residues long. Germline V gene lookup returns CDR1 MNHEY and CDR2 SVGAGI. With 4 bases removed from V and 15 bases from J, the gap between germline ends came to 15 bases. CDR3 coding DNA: TGTGCCAGCAGTTCGTCGAGCGCTGATATGTTTTTT. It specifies CASSSSSADMFF.

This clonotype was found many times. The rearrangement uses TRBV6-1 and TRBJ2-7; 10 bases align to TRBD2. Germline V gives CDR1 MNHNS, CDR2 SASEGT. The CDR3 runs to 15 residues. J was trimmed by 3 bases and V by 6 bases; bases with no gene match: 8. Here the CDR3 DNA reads TGTGCCAGCAGCAGACCGGGACTAGCGTACTACGAGCAGTACTTC. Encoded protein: CASSRPGLAYYEQYF.

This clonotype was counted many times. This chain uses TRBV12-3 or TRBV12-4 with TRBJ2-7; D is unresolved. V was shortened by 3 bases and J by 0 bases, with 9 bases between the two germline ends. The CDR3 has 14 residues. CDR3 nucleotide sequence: TGTGCCAGCAGTTTCGCGTCCAACTCCTACGAGCAGTACTTC. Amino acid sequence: CASSFASNSYEQYF.

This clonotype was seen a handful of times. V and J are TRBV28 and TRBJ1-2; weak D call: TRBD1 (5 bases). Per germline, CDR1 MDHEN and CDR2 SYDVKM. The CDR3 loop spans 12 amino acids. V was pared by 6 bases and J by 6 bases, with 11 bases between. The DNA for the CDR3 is TGTGCCAGCAGGAGAGGGGCCCATGGCTACACCTTC. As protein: CASRRGAHGYTF.